This TCR beta chain was observed in a study of OX40 agonist ivuxolimab in advanced cancers. CDR3 size: 14 residues. Germline CDR1 SGHRS, CDR2 YFSETQ. The V and J ends lost 0 bases and 2 bases respectively, with 9 bases between them. Only in-frame clones appear in the TCRdb table, and some are missing; sequencing was by immunoSEQ multiplex PCR. Of 55,000 to 75,000 clones in the sample, about 79% were seen once. The rearrangement links TRBV5-1 to TRBJ2-7, with TRBD1 as a possible D gene (5 bases). The sequence derives from an adult with an advanced solid tumor such as melanoma, head and neck, liver or kidney cancer. The specimen comprised CD4+ or CD8+ T cells sorted from blood, sampled in a trial of the OX40 agonist ivuxolimab. The chain's CDR3 is CASSLARAAYEQYF. The CDR3 DNA is TGCGCCAGCAGCTTGGCCAGGGCAGCCTACGAGCAGTACTTC.